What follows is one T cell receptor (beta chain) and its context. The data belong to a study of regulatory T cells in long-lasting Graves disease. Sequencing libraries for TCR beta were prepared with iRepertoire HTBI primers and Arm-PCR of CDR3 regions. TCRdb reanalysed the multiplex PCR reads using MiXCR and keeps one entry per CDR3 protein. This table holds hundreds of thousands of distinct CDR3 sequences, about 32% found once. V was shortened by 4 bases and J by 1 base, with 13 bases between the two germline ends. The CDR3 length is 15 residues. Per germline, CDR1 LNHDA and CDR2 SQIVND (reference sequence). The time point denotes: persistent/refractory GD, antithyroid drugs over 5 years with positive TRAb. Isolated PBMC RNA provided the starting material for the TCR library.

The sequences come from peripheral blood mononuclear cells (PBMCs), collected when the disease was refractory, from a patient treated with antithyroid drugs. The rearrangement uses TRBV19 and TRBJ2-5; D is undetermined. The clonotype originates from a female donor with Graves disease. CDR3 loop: CASSSLGVTQETQYF. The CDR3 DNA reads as TGTGCCAGTAGTAGCCTAGGAGTCACCCAAGAGACCCAGTACTTC.